The 3 T cell receptor beta chains listed next were all sequenced from one sample in a study of T cells in localized non-small cell lung cancer (dated by TCRdb to 2019 to 2021). Libraries came from the immunoSEQ multiplex PCR assay. TCRdb holds this immuneACCESS table with in-frame rearrangements only. Some clones are missing; in checked studies, unresolved V genes explain under half, and the rest has no known cause. The table for this sample lists some 52,000 clones; around 82% of them were counted only once. The top ten hold 4.5% to 5.5% of the sample. Sequenced material: PBMCs, taken before any cancer treatment. These receptors were taken from a woman between 35 and 75 years old with stage II lung adenocarcinoma.

The chain carries TRBV7-3 and TRBJ1-1, with 9 bases aligning to TRBD1. V shed 4 bases and J 1 base; nucleotides not matched to a gene: 1. The CDR3 extends over 14 amino acids. Germline V gene data show CDR1 as SGHTA and CDR2 as FQGTGA. CDR3 loop: CASSWGQGNTEAFF. The DNA of the CDR3 is TGTGCCAGCAGCTGGGGACAGGGGAACACTGAAGCTTTCTTT.

The CDR3 loop reads CSAKLLGGYTF. The CDR3 nucleotides read TGCAGTGCCAAACTTCTGGGAGGCTACACCTTC. J is TRBJ1-2 and V is TRBV20-1; D is uncertain. With 6 bases removed from V and 8 bases from J, the gap between germline ends came to 13 bases. CDR3 length: 11 amino acids. Per the germline V gene, CDR1 is DFQATT and CDR2 is SNEGSKA (reference sequence).

This chain uses TRBV28 with TRBJ2-7; TRBD2 matches at 9 bases. Losses at the gene ends were 9 bases for V and 2 bases for J; bases not matched to a gene: 11. CDR3 length equals 15 residues. The germline gives CDR1 MDHEN, CDR2 SYDVKM. DNA of the CDR3: TGTGCCAGTAAGAGAAGTGGGACTAGCCCCTACGAGCAGTACTTC. Translated, it gives CASKRSGTSPYEQYF.